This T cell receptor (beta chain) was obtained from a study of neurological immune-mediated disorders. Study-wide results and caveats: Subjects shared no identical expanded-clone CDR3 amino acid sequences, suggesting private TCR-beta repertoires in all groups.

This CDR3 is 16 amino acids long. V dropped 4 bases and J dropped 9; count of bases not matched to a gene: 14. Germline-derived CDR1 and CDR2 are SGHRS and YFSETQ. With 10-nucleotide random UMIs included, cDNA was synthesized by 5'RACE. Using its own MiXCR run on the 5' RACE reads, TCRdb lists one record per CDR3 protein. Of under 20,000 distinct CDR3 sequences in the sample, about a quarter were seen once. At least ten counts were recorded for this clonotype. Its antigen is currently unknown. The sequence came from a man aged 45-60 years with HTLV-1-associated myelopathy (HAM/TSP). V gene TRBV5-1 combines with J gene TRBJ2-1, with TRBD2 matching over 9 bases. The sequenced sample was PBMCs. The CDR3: CASSSLAGRTSGEQFF. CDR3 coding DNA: TGCGCCAGCAGCAGCCTAGCGGGGAGAACTAGCGGTGAGCAGTTCTTC. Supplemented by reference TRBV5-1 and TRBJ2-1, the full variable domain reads KAGVTQTPRYLIKTRGQQVTLSCSPISGHRSVSWYQQTPGQGLQFLFEYFSETQRNKGNFPGRFSGRQFSNSRSEMNVSTLELGDSALYLCASSSLAGRTSGEQFFGPGTRLTVL.